This T cell receptor (beta chain) was retrieved from a study of shared clonotypes between healthy human individuals. The CDR3 sequence is 18 residues long. Losses at the gene ends were 3 bases for V and 5 bases for J; bases not matched to a gene: 14. Germline V gene data show CDR1 as MDHEN and CDR2 as SYDVKM. Data came from immunoSEQ multiplex PCR; TCRdb stores just in-frame clones and leaves some out. The data show about 2.3 million clones, 80% to 95% seen once. The receptor's source is a man younger than 30 in good health. Some clones in this sample may be carry-over from other donors' samples. The sample consisted of naive CD4+ T cells from PBMCs. Indicated subset: CD45RA+ positively selected. This chain uses TRBV28 with TRBJ2-7; 12 bases are shared with TRBD1. CDR3 sequence (DNA): TGTGCCAGCAGTTTGATCGCCACCGGGACAGGGGGCCTCGACGAGCAGTACTTC. Amino acid sequence: CASSLIATGTGGLDEQYF.